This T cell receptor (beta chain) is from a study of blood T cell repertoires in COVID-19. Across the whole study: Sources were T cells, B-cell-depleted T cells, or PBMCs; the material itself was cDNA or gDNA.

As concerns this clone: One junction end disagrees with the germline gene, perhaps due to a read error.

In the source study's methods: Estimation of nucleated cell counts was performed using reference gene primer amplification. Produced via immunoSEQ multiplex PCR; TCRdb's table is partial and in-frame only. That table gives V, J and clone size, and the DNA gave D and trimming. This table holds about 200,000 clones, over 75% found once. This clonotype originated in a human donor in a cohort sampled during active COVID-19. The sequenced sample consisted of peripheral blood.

The CDR3 nucleotides are TGTGCCAGCAGCTTAGTGGGGACTCGCTCCTCCAATGAGCAGTTCTTC. The encoded protein is CASSLVGTRSSNEQFF. The rearrangement links TRBV7-2 to TRBJ2-1; D perhaps matches TRBD2 (6 bases). The length of the CDR3 is 16 residues. Germline V lookup: CDR1 SGHTA, CDR2 FQGNSA. Complete variable domain (other parts from reference TRBV7-2 and TRBJ2-1): GAGVSQSPSNKVTEKGKDVELRCDPISGHTALYWYRQSLGQGLEFLIYFQGNSAPDKSGLPSDRFSAERTGGSVSTLTIQRTQQEDSAVYLCASSLVGTRSSNEQFFGPGTRLTVL.